This TCR beta chain originates from a study of Ad26.COV2.S vaccination and SARS-CoV-2 variants. Study conclusions and caveats: With respect to non-spike TCR breadth, vaccine and placebo recipients were similar.

The length of the CDR3 is 14 residues. Generated by immunoSEQ multiplex PCR, the TCRdb table keeps only in-frame clones and is missing some. The sample carries fewer than 500,000 clones, more than 80% recorded once. Documented treatment: about 20 received Ad26.COV2.S at low or high dose, single or two shots; about 5 received placebo; per-sample allocation not given. Following the first vaccine or placebo injection, samples were taken on day 63. Regarding this clone: Its specificity is not known.

This receptor was obtained from a person aged 18-60 years who received the Ad26.COV2.S COVID-19 vaccine or a placebo. The source material was peripheral blood, sampled in a trial of Ad26.COV2.S vaccine versus placebo. The rearrangement uses TRBV21-1 and TRBJ2-3; TRBD2 is the table's D call, not checked against the DNA. TRBV21-1 counts as a pseudogene. The CDR3 region has the DNA TGTGCCAGCAGCTCCGGAGTCCCCACAGATACGCAGTATTTT. Protein sequence: CASSSGVPTDTQYF.